This T cell receptor (beta chain) was recorded in a study of blood T cell repertoires in COVID-19. Study at large: PBMCs, B-cell-depleted T cells, or T cells provided the cDNA or gDNA that made up the material.

Sequenced by immunoSEQ multiplex PCR; TCRdb stores in-frame clones only, minus some. The sample shows roughly 90,000 clones, approximately 80% of them seen only once. Germline CDR1 and CDR2: LNHNV and YYDKDF (reference sequence). This CDR3 region has 13 residues. V was clipped by 1 base and J by 4 bases, with 7 bases between them. This chain connects TRBV15 to TRBJ1-2, with a weak D call TRBD1 (6 bases). The sequence was collected from a woman over 75 with active or convalescent COVID-19. The material sequenced was peripheral blood. In DNA form, the CDR3 reads TGTGCCACCAGCAGAGCAGGGGTCTATGGCTACACCTTC. Amino acids: CATSRAGVYGYTF. Variable domain in full (rest from reference TRBV15 and TRBJ1-2): DAMVIQNPRYQVTQFGKPVTLSCSQTLNHNVMYWYQQKSSQAPKLLFHYYDKDFNNEADTPDNFQSRRPNTSFCFLDIRSPGLGDTAMYLCATSRAGVYGYTFGSGTRLTVV.